Reported below is one TCR beta chain. Per germline, CDR1 LNHNV and CDR2 YYDKDF (reference sequence). The CDR3 runs 10 residues. The V and J ends lost 5 bases and 3 bases respectively, with 2 bases between them. All patients were untreated before thyroid surgery. The data were obtained in a study of metastatic and nonmetastatic thyroid tumors. In the authors' methods: Construction of a distant-metastasis classifier for papillary thyroid cancer relied on CDR3 differences across clinicopathological groups. TCRdb reprocessed the PCR reads using MiXCR. Here the V and J calls rest on TCRdb's processing, not on the authors' analysis. Of roughly 5,000 clones listed, approximately 35% are singletons.

The sample was tumor tissue. The chain joins TRBV15 to TRBJ2-7; D gene ambiguous. The TCR was taken from a male donor with papillary thyroid cancer or a benign thyroid nodule (not recorded which). Some clones in this sample may be carry-over from other donors' samples. CDR3 sequence reads: CATSHYEQYF. Here the CDR3 DNA reads TGTGCCACCAGCCACTACGAGCAGTACTTC.